This TCR beta chain was sequenced for a study of T-cell memory formation after mild COVID-19. Study observations and caveats: Later expanders leaned CD4+, whereas day 15 to 85 contracting clones were balanced CD4/CD8. Researchers could not confirm that second-wave clones peaking on day 37 targeted SARS-CoV-2.

CDR1 and CDR2 from the germline V gene are PRHDT and FYEKMQ (reference sequence). V shed 2 bases, J shed 4 bases, and the junction held 5 bases outside the gene matches. The CDR3 runs to 16 residues. Only one count was recorded for this clonotype. Its antigen is unidentified. TCRdb recomputed calls from the 5' RACE reads with MiXCR, one row per CDR3 protein. The sample comprises roughly 170,000 distinct CDR3 sequences, 15% to 20% of which are singletons, and 3% to 4% rests with the top ten. Sequencing was done on a sample of PBMCs or a T cell subset sorted from them (not recorded which). The V and J genes are TRBV13 and TRBJ2-3; 11 bases match TRBD2. This clonotype was sampled from a man aged 18 to 30 who had mild COVID-19 (a few samples of this study predate the infection). Cell type and time point are not known. This chain's CDR3 is CASSLPLAGGADTQYF. The CDR3 DNA is TGTGCCAGCAGCTTACCTTTAGCGGGGGGGGCAGATACGCAGTATTTT. Filled out from reference TRBV13 and TRBJ2-3, the complete variable domain reads AAGVIQSPRHLIKEKRETATLKCYPIPRHDTVYWYQQGPGQDPQFLISFYEKMQSDKGSIPDRFSAQQFSDYHSELNMSSLELGDSALYFCASSLPLAGGADTQYFGPGTRLTVL.